This is a list of T cell receptor beta chains from one sample in a study of T cells after yellow fever vaccination. TCRdb ran MiXCR on the 5' RACE reads and lists one entry per CDR3 protein. The data show 250,000 or so distinct CDR3 sequences, with about 3.7% seen just once and under 20% held by the top ten. The sequences come from PBMCs, collected 15 days after the yellow fever booster vaccination. The receptors were sampled from a man aged 18 to 35 who received the YFV17D yellow fever vaccine. Both conserved end residues are part of each CDR3. D genes are given only for firm matches. Not all rows give a size; the values are once, few, many and, for expanded clones, a class.

D,length,J,V,size,CDR3,DNA
TRBD1,15,TRBJ2-3,TRBV6-6,many,CASRSTGGRLDTQYF,TGTGCCAGCAGATCAACAGGGGGGAGGTTGGATACGCAGTATTTT
NA,15,TRBJ2-3,TRBV11-1,many,CASSFYREGTDTQYF,TGTGCCAGCAGCTTCTACAGGGAAGGCACAGATACGCAGTATTTT
NA,13,TRBJ2-5,TRBV12-3/TRBV12-4,NA,CASRKGFGETQYF,TGTGCCAGCAGAAAAGGCTTTGGGGAGACCCAGTACTTC
TRBD1,13,TRBJ1-2,TRBV12-3/TRBV12-4,many,CASSSTGGGGYTF,TGTGCCAGCAGTTCGACAGGGGGTGGAGGCTACACCTTC
TRBD1,13,TRBJ2-2,TRBV5-1,many,CASSLRGRGELFF,TGCGCCAGCAGCTTGAGGGGGCGCGGGGAGCTGTTTTTT
NA,18,TRBJ2-6,TRBV5-1,many,CASSPTTDPASGANVLTF,TGCGCCAGCAGCCCTACGACAGATCCCGCCTCTGGGGCCAACGTCCTGACTTTC
NA,16,TRBJ2-6,TRBV7-2,many,CASSLVGASGANVLTF,TGTGCCAGCAGCCTAGTAGGGGCGTCTGGGGCCAACGTCCTGACTTTC
NA,12,TRBJ1-1,TRBV6-2/TRBV6-3,many,CASSTANTEAFF,TGTGCCAGCAGCACAGCCAACACTGAAGCTTTCTTT
NA,14,TRBJ2-3,TRBV4-2,many,CASSQPDYSDTQYF,TGTGCCAGCAGCCAGCCGGACTACTCAGATACGCAGTATTTT
NA,13,TRBJ1-1,TRBV7-9,many,CASSLREWTEAFF,TGTGCCAGCAGCTTACGGGAGTGGACTGAAGCTTTCTTT
NA,14,TRBJ2-3,TRBV5-1,many,CASSRAGLTDTQYF,TGCGCCAGCAGTCGAGCGGGCCTCACAGATACGCAGTATTTT
NA,15,TRBJ1-1,TRBV10-3,many,CAIRETTDMNTEAFF,TGTGCCATCAGAGAGACAACAGACATGAACACTGAAGCTTTCTTT
NA,15,TRBJ2-1,TRBV5-1,many,CASSLWGISYNEQFF,TGCGCCAGCAGCTTGTGGGGTATCTCCTACAATGAGCAGTTCTTC
TRBD2,16,TRBJ2-2,TRBV7-2,many,CASSLAAGGATGELFF,TGTGCCAGCAGCTTAGCAGCGGGGGGGGCCACCGGGGAGCTGTTTTTT
TRBD1,14,TRBJ2-5,TRBV7-2,many,CASSPQGSQETQYF,TGTGCCAGCAGCCCACAGGGGTCCCAAGAGACCCAGTACTTC
TRBD1,18,TRBJ2-1,TRBV6-5,few,CASTQQMTGGKSYNEQFF,TGTGCCAGCACCCAACAAATGACAGGGGGGAAGTCCTACAATGAGCAGTTCTTC
NA,12,TRBJ1-2,TRBV29-1,many,CSVGDGNYGYTF,TGCAGCGTGGGGGACGGTAACTATGGCTACACCTTC
NA,14,TRBJ1-5,TRBV6-1,many,CASRDGRGPQPQHF,TGTGCCAGCAGGGACGGCCGAGGGCCTCAGCCCCAGCATTTT
NA,13,TRBJ1-1,TRBV7-7,few,CASSLRLDTEAFF,TGTGCCAGCAGCTTACGCCTAGACACTGAAGCTTTCTTT
TRBD1,14,TRBJ1-1,TRBV20-1,many,CSAPRQGAITEAFF,TGCAGTGCTCCTCGACAGGGGGCGATTACTGAAGCTTTCTTT
TRBD1,16,TRBJ2-7,TRBV5-1,many,CASSLNTGGVHYEQYF,TGCGCCAGCAGCCTAAATACAGGGGGCGTTCACTACGAGCAGTACTTC
NA,17,TRBJ1-5,TRBV7-3,NA,CASILTLQSAPVRPQHF,TGTGCCAGCATCCTGACGCTGCAATCAGCCCCAGTTAGGCCCCAGCATTTT
NA,13,TRBJ1-2,TRBV4-3,many,CASSQDARLGYTF,TGCGCCAGCAGCCAAGACGCTCGCTTGGGCTACACCTTC
NA,15,TRBJ1-1,TRBV5-1,NA,CASSLETALNTEAFF,TGCGCCAGCAGCTTGGAAACAGCTCTGAACACTGAAGCTTTCTTT
NA,14,TRBJ2-6,TRBV2,many,CASQYLSGANVLTF,TGTGCCAGTCAATACCTCTCTGGGGCCAACGTCCTGACTTTC
NA,16,TRBJ1-3,TRBV5-6,many,CASSLEDGHSGNTIYF,TGTGCCAGCAGCTTAGAGGACGGTCACTCTGGAAACACCATATATTTT